The clone carrying this T cell receptor beta chain was seen a handful of times. The junction departs from germline at one end; a sequencing error may be responsible. This CDR3 is built from 12 residues. In germline, CDR1 is MDHEN, CDR2 SYDVKM. This specimen comes from a study of T cells in Graves' hyperthyroidism and ophthalmopathy. Amplification of TCR beta CDR3 regions was performed using RNA transcripts as template. The HTBI primer set drove a first-round RT-PCR of the TCR CDR3. TCRdb analysed the multiplex PCR reads with MiXCR anew, one entry per CDR3 protein. The table records roughly 750,000 distinct CDR3 sequences, about 15% of them present only once.

The sequenced material came from blood. The TCR was taken from a man aged 18 to 29 with Graves' hyperthyroidism. The rearrangement joins TRBV28 to TRBJ2-3, with 10 bases matching TRBD2. CDR3 sequence (DNA): TGTGCCAGCAGTAGCGGGAGGGATACGCGGTATTTT. Residues: CASSSGRDTRYF.